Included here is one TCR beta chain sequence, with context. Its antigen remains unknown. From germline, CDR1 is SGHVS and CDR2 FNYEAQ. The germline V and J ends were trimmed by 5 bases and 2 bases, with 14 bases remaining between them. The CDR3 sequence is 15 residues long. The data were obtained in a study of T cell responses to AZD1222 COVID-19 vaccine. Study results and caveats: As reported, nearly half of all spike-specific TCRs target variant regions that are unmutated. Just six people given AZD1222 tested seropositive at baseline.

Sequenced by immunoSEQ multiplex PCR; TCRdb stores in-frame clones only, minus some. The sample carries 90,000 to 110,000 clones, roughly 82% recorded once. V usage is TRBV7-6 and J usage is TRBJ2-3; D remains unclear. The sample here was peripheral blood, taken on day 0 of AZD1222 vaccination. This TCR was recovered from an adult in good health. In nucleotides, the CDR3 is TGTGCCAGCAGCCGCCCTCGGTTACTCACAGATACGCAGTATTTT. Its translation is CASSRPRLLTDTQYF.